This T cell receptor beta chain was sequenced during a study of T cells after yellow fever vaccination (dated by TCRdb to the late 2010s). Broadly, across the study: Libraries from fractions with low cell numbers were prepared with the SMART-Seq v4 Ultra Low Input RNA kit. To follow T-cell clones before and after both primary and booster YFV17D yellow fever vaccination, bulk TCR alpha and beta repertoires underwent longitudinal sequencing. Two healthy male donors made up the cohort, one aged 18 to 30 years and the other aged 30 to 40 years. Blood was collected at multiple timepoints before and after primary and secondary immunization, and bulk PBMC replicates and cell subsets were isolated.

Read against the paper, the sample's treatment or condition label means: live attenuated yellow fever vaccine strain. At every blood-draw timepoint, two biological replicates of bulk PBMCs were collected. A standard Ficoll-Paque protocol was used to isolate PBMCs from peripheral blood. TriZol was used to extract RNA from bulk PBMCs, from CD4 and CD8 fractions, and from dextramer-positive and dextramer-negative fractions. Regarding this clonotype: This receptor's antigen is unknown. Per-base qualities were not stored, and no clone one base away is much larger.

Taken from the germline V gene, the CDR1 and CDR2 loops are SGHTA and FQGTGA. Trimming removed 5 bases from V and 10 bases from J; the gene matches leave 6 bases unexplained. Spanning cysteine to phenylalanine, the CDR3 consists of 15 amino acids. Only the CDR3 region is kept as DNA, spanning 45 bases read in frame from base 1. What the authors observed across the whole study: Computational filtering was required because FACS-sorted repertoires could contain abundant contaminating clonotypes from the bulk population. The secondary T-cell response was weaker than the primary response but faster, peaking on day 5 instead of day 15. Most clones expanded after primary vaccination (approximately 95% of CD4 and over 80% of CD8) were re-detected after the booster, suggesting that broad memory maintenance occurred. Because only a couple of donors were included in the study, the extent to which the findings can be generalized is limited. A small share of clonotypes was detected in both CD4 and CD8 compartments, with the overlap likely arising from convergent recombination.

Synthesis of TCR cDNA relied on 5'RACE template switching, a step that introduced a universal primer site along with unique molecular identifiers. Priming for cDNA synthesis came from both the TCR alpha and TCR beta constant segments. Library amplification used two PCR steps, and the second PCR step added sample barcodes and sequencing adapters. Sequencing of libraries was performed on Illumina HiSeq 2500 (2x100 bp) or NovaSeq (2x150 bp). Processing in the source paper ran as follows. Reads were demultiplexed and collapsed into UMI consensus sequences with MIGEC, and V(D)J alignment was performed with MiXCR. Vaccine-responding clonotypes were defined with edgeR using replicate PBMC samples, requiring FDR below 0.01 and a log2 fold change above 5 up to day 15. CD4 or CD8 identity was assigned to each bulk clonotype according to whether the clonotype was present at higher abundance in the sequenced CD4 repertoire or the sequenced CD8 repertoire. Starting from the raw public reads, TCRdb applied fastp trimming at Q25, assembled clones with MiXCR and retained in-frame beta chains. Each CDR3 protein gets just one entry, which takes the most common genes and DNA from the rows behind it. The V and J calls were not made by the authors but by TCRdb's processing. In this sample the table shows hundreds of thousands of distinct CDR3 sequences, 21% of which occur a single time. The biggest ten clones account for less than 20% of the sample.

The TCR was taken from a man aged 18 to 30 who received the YFV17D yellow fever vaccine. The rearranged segments are TRBV7-3 and TRBJ2-1; 15 central bases correspond to TRBD2. The sequences come from PBMCs, collected roughly 20 days after the first yellow fever vaccination. The CDR3 reads CASSPGLAGGQEQFF. The nucleotide sequence is TGTGCCAGCAGCCCGGGACTAGCGGGGGGACAGGAGCAGTTCTTC.